The source of this TCR beta chain is a study of T cell responses to AZD1222 COVID-19 vaccine. About the research overall: Analyses pooled second doses at about 4 or about 12 weeks. Study results and caveats: Sampling that yielded the repertoires occurred only after the peak T cell response. The reported proportion of spike-specific TCRs targeting unmutated variant regions was nearly half. Spike-spanning, vaccine-associated CD4 TCRs were dominant at 160-218 and 743-854.

On this clone itself: The antigen remains undetermined.

Assay used: immunoSEQ multiplex PCR; TCRdb lists only in-frame clones, some missing. The sample holds under 200,000 clones, approximately 92% seen once. Sample: peripheral blood, taken on day 0 of AZD1222 vaccination. This receptor was identified in an adult in good health.

In nucleotides, the CDR3 is TGTGCCTGGAGGACAGTAGACTACGAGCAGTACTTC. This codes for CAWRTVDYEQYF. The chain couples TRBV30 to TRBJ2-7; possibly TRBD1 for D (5 bases). Germline V gene lookup returns CDR1 GTSNPN and CDR2 SVGIG (reference sequence). The V and J ends lost 3 bases and 3 bases respectively, with 9 bases between them. There are 12 residues in the CDR3.